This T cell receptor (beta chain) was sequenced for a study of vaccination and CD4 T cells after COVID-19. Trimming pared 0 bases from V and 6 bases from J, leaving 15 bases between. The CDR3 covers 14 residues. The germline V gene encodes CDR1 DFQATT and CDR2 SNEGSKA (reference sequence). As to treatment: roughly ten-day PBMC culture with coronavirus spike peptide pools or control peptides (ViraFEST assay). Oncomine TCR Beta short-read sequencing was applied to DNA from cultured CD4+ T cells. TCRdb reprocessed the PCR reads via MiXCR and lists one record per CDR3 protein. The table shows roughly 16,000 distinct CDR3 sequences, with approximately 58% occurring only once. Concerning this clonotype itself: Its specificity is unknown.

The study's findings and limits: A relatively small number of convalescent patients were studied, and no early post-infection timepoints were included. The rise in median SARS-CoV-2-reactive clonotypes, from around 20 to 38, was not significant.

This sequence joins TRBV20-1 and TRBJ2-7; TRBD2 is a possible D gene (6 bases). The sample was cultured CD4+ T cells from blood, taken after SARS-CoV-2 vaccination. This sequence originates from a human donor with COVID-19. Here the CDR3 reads CSARERLAMGEQYF. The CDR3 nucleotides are TGCAGTGCTAGAGAGCGGCTAGCGATGGGCGAGCAGTACTTC.